Below, one TCR beta chain is given with its context. The germline V gene has CDR1 GTSNPN and CDR2 SVGIG (reference sequence). The CDR3 loop spans 12 amino acids. V was shortened by 0 bases and J by 10 bases, with 10 bases between the two germline ends. TCRdb recomputed calls from the RT-PCR reads with MiXCR, one row per CDR3 protein. The sample shows some 880,000 distinct CDR3 sequences, roughly 18% of them seen only once. This sample was included in a study of patients and donors after allogeneic stem cell transplantation. Sequenced input: blood, either unsorted or a sorted T cell fraction (not recorded which). V is TRBV30 and J is TRBJ2-1; no firm D call. This TCR derives from a human donor who was either an allogeneic HSCT recipient or a stem cell or donor lymphocyte infusion donor (not recorded which). It is not recorded whose cells these are; they may come from a transplant donor. Here the CDR3 reads CAWSVDLREQFF. The DNA for the CDR3 is TGTGCCTGGAGTGTAGACCTACGGGAGCAGTTCTTC. Full variable domain (missing parts from reference TRBV30 and TRBJ2-1): SQTIHQWPATLVQPVGSPLSLECTVEGTSNPNLYWYRQAAGRGLQLLFYSVGIGQISSEVPQNLSASRPQDRQFILSSKKLLLSDSGFYLCAWSVDLREQFFGPGTRLTVL.